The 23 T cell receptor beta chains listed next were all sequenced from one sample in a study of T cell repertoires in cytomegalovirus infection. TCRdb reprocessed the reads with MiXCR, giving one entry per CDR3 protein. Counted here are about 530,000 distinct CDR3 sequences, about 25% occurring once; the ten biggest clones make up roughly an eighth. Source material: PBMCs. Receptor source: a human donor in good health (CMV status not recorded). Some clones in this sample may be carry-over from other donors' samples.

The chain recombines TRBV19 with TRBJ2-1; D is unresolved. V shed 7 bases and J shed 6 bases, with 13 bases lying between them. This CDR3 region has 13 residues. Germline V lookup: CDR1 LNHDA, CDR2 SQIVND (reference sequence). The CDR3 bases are TGTGCCAGTAAAGCTAACTCGGGCAATGAGCAGTTCTTC. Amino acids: CASKANSGNEQFF.

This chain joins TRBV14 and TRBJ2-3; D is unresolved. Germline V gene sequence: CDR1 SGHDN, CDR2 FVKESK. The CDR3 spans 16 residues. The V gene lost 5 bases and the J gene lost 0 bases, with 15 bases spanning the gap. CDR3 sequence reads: CASSATWGPSTDTQYF. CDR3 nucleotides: TGTGCCAGCAGCGCAACCTGGGGTCCGAGCACAGATACGCAGTATTTT.

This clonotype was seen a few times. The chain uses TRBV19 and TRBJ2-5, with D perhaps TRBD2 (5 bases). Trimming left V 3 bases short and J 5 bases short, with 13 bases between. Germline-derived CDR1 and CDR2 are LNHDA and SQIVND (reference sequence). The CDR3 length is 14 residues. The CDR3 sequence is CASSIEGLSETQYF. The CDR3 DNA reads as TGTGCCAGTAGTATCGAGGGTTTAAGCGAGACCCAGTACTTC.

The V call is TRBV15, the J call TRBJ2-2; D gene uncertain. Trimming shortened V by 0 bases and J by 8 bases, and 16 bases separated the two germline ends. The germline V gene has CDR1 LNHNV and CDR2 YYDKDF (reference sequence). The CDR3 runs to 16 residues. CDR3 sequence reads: CATSRDQGARPGELFF. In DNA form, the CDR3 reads TGTGCCACCAGCAGAGATCAAGGAGCCCGGCCGGGGGAGCTGTTTTTT. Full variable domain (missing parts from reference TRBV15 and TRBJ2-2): DAMVIQNPRYQVTQFGKPVTLSCSQTLNHNVMYWYQQKSSQAPKLLFHYYDKDFNNEADTPDNFQSRRPNTSFCFLDIRSPGLGDTAMYLCATSRDQGARPGELFFGEGSRLTVL.

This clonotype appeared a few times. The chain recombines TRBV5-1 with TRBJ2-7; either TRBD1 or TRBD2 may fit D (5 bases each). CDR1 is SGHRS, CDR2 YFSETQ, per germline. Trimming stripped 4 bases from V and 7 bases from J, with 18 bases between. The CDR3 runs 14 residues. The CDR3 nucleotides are TGCGCCAGCAGCCCCGGGACGGGGAGCTGGGAGCAGTACTTC. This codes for CASSPGTGSWEQYF. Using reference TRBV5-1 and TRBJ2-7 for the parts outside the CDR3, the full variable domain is KAGVTQTPRYLIKTRGQQVTLSCSPISGHRSVSWYQQTPGQGLQFLFEYFSETQRNKGNFPGRFSGRQFSNSRSEMNVSTLELGDSALYLCASSPGTGSWEQYFGPGTRLTVT.

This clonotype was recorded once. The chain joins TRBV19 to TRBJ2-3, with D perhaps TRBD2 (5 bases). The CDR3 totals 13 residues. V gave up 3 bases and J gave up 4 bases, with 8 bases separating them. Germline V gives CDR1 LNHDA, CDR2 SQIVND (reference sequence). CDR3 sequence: CASSISAADTQYF. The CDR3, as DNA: TGTGCCAGTAGTATCTCAGCGGCAGATACGCAGTATTTT.

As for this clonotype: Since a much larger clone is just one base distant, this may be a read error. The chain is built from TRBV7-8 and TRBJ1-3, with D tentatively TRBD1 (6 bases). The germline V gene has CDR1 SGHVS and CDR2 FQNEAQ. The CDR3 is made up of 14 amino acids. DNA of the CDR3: TGTGCCAGCAGCCCTGCGGGGGCTGGAAACACCTTATATTTT. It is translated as CASSPAGAGNTLYF.

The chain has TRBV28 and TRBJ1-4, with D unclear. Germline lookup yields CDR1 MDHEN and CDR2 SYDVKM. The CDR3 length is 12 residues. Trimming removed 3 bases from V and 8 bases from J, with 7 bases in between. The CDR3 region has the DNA TGTGCCAGCAGTTTGAGCCGGGAAAAACTGTTTTTT. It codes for CASSLSREKLFF.

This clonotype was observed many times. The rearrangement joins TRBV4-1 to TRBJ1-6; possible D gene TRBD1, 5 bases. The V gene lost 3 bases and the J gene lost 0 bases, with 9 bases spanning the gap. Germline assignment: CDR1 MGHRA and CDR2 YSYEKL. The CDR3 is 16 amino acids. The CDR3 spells CASSQSGSSYNSPLHF. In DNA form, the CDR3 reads TGCGCCAGCAGCCAGTCAGGGAGCTCCTATAATTCACCCCTCCACTTT.

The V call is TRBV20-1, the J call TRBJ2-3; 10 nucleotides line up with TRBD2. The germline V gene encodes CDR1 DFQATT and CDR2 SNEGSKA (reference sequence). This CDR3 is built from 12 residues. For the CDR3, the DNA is TGCACCGGGACTAGCGACACAGATACGCAGTATTTT. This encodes CTGTSDTDTQYF.

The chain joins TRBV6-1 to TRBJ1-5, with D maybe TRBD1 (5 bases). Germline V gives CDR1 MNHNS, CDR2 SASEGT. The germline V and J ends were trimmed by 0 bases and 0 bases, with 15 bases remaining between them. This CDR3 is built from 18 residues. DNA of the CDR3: TGTGCCAGCAGTGAAGCGACAGACTCGTATTATAGCAATCAGCCCCAGCATTTT. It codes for CASSEATDSYYSNQPQHF.

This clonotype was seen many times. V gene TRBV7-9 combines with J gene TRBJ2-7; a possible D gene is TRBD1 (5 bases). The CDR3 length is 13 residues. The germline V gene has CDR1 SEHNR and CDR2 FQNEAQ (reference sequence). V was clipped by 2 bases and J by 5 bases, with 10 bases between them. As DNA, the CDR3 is TGTGCCAGCAGCTTAACCCAGACAGACGAGCAGTACGTC. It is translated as CASSLTQTDEQYV.

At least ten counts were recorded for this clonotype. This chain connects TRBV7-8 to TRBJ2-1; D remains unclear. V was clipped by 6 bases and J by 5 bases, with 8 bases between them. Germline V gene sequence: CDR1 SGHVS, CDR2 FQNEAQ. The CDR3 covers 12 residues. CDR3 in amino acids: CASSKTDNEQFF. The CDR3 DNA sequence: TGTGCCAGCAGTAAAACCGACAATGAGCAGTTCTTC.

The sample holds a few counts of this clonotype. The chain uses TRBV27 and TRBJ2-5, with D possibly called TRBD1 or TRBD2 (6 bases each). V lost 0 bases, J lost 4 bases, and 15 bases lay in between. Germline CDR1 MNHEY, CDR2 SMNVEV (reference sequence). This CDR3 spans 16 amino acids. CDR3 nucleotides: TGTGCCAGCAGTTTATCCGGGGGCAGGGAAGGAGAGACCCAGTACTTC. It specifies CASSLSGGREGETQYF.

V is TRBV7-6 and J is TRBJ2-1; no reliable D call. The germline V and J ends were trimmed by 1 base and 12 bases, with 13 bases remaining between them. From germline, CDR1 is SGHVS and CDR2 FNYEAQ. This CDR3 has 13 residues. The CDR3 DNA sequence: TGTGCCAGCAGCTTAGTCGTGAACCGTGTGCAGTTCTTC. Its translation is CASSLVVNRVQFF.

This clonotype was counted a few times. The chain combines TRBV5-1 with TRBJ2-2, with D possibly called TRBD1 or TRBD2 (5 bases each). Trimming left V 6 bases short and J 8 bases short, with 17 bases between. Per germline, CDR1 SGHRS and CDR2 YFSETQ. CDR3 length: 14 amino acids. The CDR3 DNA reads TGCGCCAGCACCCTAGGGGACCCTACGGGGGAGCTGTTTTTT. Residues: CASTLGDPTGELFF.

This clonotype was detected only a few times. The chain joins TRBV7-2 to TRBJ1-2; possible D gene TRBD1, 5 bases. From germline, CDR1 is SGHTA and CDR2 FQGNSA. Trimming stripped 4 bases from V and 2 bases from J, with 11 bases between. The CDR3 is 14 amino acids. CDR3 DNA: TGTGCCAGCAGCTCCCTGGGGGGAAACTATGGCTACACCTTC. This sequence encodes CASSSLGGNYGYTF.

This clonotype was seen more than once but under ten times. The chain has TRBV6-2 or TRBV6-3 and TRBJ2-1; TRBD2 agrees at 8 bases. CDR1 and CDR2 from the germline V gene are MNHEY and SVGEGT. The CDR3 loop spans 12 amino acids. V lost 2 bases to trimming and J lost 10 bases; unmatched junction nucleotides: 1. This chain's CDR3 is CASSYRLAEQFF. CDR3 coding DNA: TGTGCCAGCAGTTACCGACTAGCGGAGCAGTTCTTC.

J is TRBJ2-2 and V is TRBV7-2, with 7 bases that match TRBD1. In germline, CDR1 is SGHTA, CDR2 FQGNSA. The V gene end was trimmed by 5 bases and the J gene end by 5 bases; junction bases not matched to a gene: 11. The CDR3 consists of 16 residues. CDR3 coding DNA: TGTGCCAGCAGCCCCCGGCCGGACAGGAAAACCGGGGAGCTGTTTTTT. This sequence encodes CASSPRPDRKTGELFF.

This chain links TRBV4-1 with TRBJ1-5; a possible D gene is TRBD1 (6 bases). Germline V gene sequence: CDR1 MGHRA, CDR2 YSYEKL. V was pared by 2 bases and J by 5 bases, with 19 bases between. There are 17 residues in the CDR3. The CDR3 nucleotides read TGCGCCAGCAGCCAACCCCCAAGGGGGGACACTCATCAGCCCCAGCATTTT. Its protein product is CASSQPPRGDTHQPQHF.

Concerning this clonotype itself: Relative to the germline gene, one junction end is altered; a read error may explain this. The DNA of the CDR3 is TGTGCCAGCAGTTTAGAGGGTCACTATAGCTACACCTTC. This gives the protein CASSLEGHYSYTF. This chain uses TRBV12-3 or TRBV12-4 with TRBJ1-2, with D uncertain. The CDR3 has 13 residues.

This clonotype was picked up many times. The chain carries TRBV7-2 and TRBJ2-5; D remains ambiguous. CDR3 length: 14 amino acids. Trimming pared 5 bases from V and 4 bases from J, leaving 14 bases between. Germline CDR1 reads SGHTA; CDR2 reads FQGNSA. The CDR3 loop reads CASSLRPQPETQYF. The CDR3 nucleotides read TGTGCCAGCAGCCTCCGGCCGCAGCCAGAGACCCAGTACTTC.

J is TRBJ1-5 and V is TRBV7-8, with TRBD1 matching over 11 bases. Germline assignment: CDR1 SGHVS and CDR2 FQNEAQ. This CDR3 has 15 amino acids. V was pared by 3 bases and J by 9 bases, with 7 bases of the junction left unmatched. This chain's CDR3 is CASSLGQGGHWPQHF. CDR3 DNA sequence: TGTGCCAGCAGCTTGGGACAGGGGGGACATTGGCCCCAGCATTTT.